The next 27 T cell receptor beta chains were all read from a single sample in a study of long-term antiretroviral therapy in people with HIV. Version v3.0 of the immunoSEQ assay was performed at survey level. The table came from immunoSEQ multiplex PCR; TCRdb's copy has only in-frame clones and leaves some out. Of fewer than 25,000 clones listed, roughly 94% were seen once; the top ten hold about 2%. Sample: unsorted PBMCs, taken 4.8 to 5 years after starting antiretroviral therapy. These receptors were collected from a woman aged 45-65 years with HIV.

The V and J genes are TRBV6-1 and TRBJ1-4; perhaps TRBD1 as D (6 bases). This CDR3 spans 13 amino acids. Per the germline V gene, CDR1 is MNHNS and CDR2 is SASEGT. The V gene lost 3 bases and the J gene lost 15 bases, with 17 bases spanning the gap. The CDR3 region is CASSDSGGPLVFF. The CDR3 coding sequence is TGTGCCAGCAGTGATTCCGGGGGCCCGCTGGTGTTTTTT.

The J gene is TRBJ2-5, the V gene TRBV5-1; possibly TRBD2 for D (6 bases). V lost 5 bases and J 2 bases, leaving 10 bases between the germline ends. From germline, CDR1 is SGHRS and CDR2 YFSETQ. CDR3 length equals 13 residues. Here the CDR3 DNA reads TGCGCCAGCAGACTAGCCCATCAAGAGACCCAGTACTTC. This sequence encodes CASRLAHQETQYF.

This chain uses TRBV29-1 with TRBJ2-1, with D perhaps matching TRBD2 (7 bases). V lost 3 bases and J 2 bases, leaving 14 bases between the germline ends. This CDR3 is 15 amino acids long. Germline V lookup: CDR1 SQVTM, CDR2 ANQGSEA. CDR3 nucleotide sequence: TGCAGCGTTGAGACAGGTGGGGGGGCCTACAATGAGCAGTTCTTC. Its translation: CSVETGGGAYNEQFF.

This rearrangement joins TRBV5-6 to TRBJ2-4; D tentatively reads TRBD1 or TRBD2 (6 bases each). V shed 0 bases and J shed 2 bases, with 9 bases lying between them. The CDR3 has 15 residues. Germline V lookup: CDR1 SGHDT, CDR2 YYEEEE. CDR3 sequence: CASSLGGGSKNIQYF. The CDR3 region has the DNA TGTGCCAGCAGCTTGGGAGGGGGGTCCAAAAACATTCAGTACTTC.

The chain has TRBV6-5 and TRBJ1-2; D is possibly TRBD1 (5 bases). Looked up from germline, CDR1 is MNHEY and CDR2 is SVGAGI. The CDR3 totals 13 residues. V gave up 6 bases and J gave up 7 bases, with 15 bases separating them. The CDR3 coding sequence is TGTGCCAGCAGGGGACCGCTGCCTCGTGGCTACACCTTC. Translation gives CASRGPLPRGYTF.

This clone has a handful of counts. The chain employs TRBV6-1 and TRBJ1-1; TRBD1 matches 8 bases. The CDR3 totals 18 residues. V was clipped by 3 bases and J by 6 bases; unmatched bases: 18. Looked up from germline, CDR1 is MNHNS and CDR2 is SASEGT. Written as DNA, the CDR3 is TGTGCCAGCAGTGAGTCAGGGGGCGCGAGAAAGGGTTTGCCTGAAGCTTTCTTT. It translates to CASSESGGARKGLPEAFF.

The rearrangement uses TRBV5-1 and TRBJ2-7; possibly TRBD2 for D (6 bases). The V and J ends lost 6 bases and 1 base respectively, with 23 bases between them. Per the germline V gene, CDR1 is SGHRS and CDR2 is YFSETQ. CDR3 length: 17 residues. The DNA for the CDR3 is TGCGCCAGCACCCTGGCACTTTCAGCGGGTAAATCCTACGAGCAGTACTTC. This sequence encodes CASTLALSAGKSYEQYF.

V is TRBV21-1 and J is TRBJ2-7; the D call in the table, TRBD2, was not verified against the DNA. TRBV21-1 is tagged as a pseudogene. The CDR3 sequence is 16 residues long. CDR3: CASSSRLAGQSYEQYF. The DNA of the CDR3 is TGTGCCAGCAGCTCAAGACTAGCGGGACAATCCTACGAGCAGTACTTC.

The chain has TRBV27 and TRBJ2-7, with 9 bases identical to TRBD2. The germline V gene encodes CDR1 MNHEY and CDR2 SMNVEV (reference sequence). The junction had 10 bases not matched to a gene; V was cut back by 7 bases and J by 6 bases. This CDR3 region has 14 residues. This CDR3 is CASTSLAGEGEQYF. CDR3 DNA: TGTGCCAGCACCTCCTTAGCGGGAGAGGGCGAGCAGTACTTC.

The chain is built from TRBV5-4 and TRBJ2-7; 8 bases fit TRBD2. Germline V lookup: CDR1 SGHNT, CDR2 YYREEE (reference sequence). V was pared by 0 bases and J by 3 bases, with 17 bases of the junction left unmatched. The CDR3 has 19 amino acids. Here the CDR3 reads CASSLGDDYSAGENYEQYF. DNA for the CDR3: TGTGCCAGCAGCTTGGGAGACGACTACTCAGCGGGAGAAAACTACGAGCAGTACTTC.

The V and J genes are TRBV6-5 and TRBJ2-2; 8 bases line up with TRBD1. V gave up 5 bases and J gave up 7 bases; unmatched junction bases: 6. Germline values: CDR1 MNHEY, CDR2 SVGAGI. The CDR3 loop spans 14 amino acids. Here the CDR3 DNA reads TGTGCCAGCAGTCTGACAGGGGTCTTCGGGGAGCTGTTTTTT. Translating it yields CASSLTGVFGELFF.

The chain couples TRBV4-1 to TRBJ2-1; 7 positions match TRBD1. V lost 0 bases and J lost 4; bases outside the gene matches: 3. Germline CDR1 MGHRA, CDR2 YSYEKL. The CDR3 runs to 15 residues. Written as DNA, the CDR3 is TGCGCCAGCAGCCAAGAGGGACAGCAGTACAATGAGCAGTTCTTC. It encodes CASSQEGQQYNEQFF.

This clone was counted a single time. DNA of the CDR3: TGTGCCAGCAGTTCAGGGGTACAAGAGACCCAGTACTTC. Translated, it gives CASSSGVQETQYF. The chain combines TRBV11-1 with TRBJ2-5; tentative D call: TRBD1 (6 bases). V lost 6 bases to trimming and J lost 2 bases, with 10 bases between them. CDR3 length: 13 residues. Germline CDR1 reads SGHAT; CDR2 reads FQDESV (reference sequence).

The chain combines TRBV6-6 with TRBJ1-2; 7 nucleotides align to TRBD1. CDR3 length equals 13 residues. In germline, CDR1 is MNHNY, CDR2 SVGAGI (reference sequence). V lost 7 bases, J lost 4 bases, and 6 bases stayed unmatched. The CDR3 nucleotides are TGTGCCAGCACCGAACAGGGGAGCTATGGCTACACCTTC. Translation: CASTEQGSYGYTF.

This clone came up once. The chain combines TRBV28 with TRBJ2-7; D uncertain. Trimming left V 3 bases short and J 1 base short, with 4 bases between. CDR3 size: 12 residues. Per germline, CDR1 MDHEN and CDR2 SYDVKM. CDR3 sequence reads: CASSLQSYEQYF. DNA of the CDR3: TGTGCCAGCAGTTTGCAGTCCTACGAGCAGTACTTC.

The chain joins TRBV27 to TRBJ2-2, with D hard to call. Per germline, CDR1 MNHEY and CDR2 SMNVEV (reference sequence). The CDR3 is 13 residues long. V was clipped by 5 bases and J by 0 bases, with 4 bases between them. The CDR3 DNA follows: TGTGCCAGCAGTCCCGCGAACACCGGGGAGCTGTTTTTT. Protein: CASSPANTGELFF.

This chain connects TRBV19 to TRBJ2-2; D may be TRBD1 (7 bases). The germline V gene encodes CDR1 LNHDA and CDR2 SQIVND (reference sequence). The CDR3 has 16 amino acids. The germline V and J ends were trimmed by 6 bases and 5 bases, with 19 bases remaining between them. This CDR3 reads CASSRPAGGITGELFF. The CDR3 DNA sequence: TGTGCCAGTAGCCGACCAGCAGGGGGGATTACCGGGGAGCTGTTTTTT.

V gene TRBV2 combines with J gene TRBJ2-3; no reliable D call. The V end lost 2 bases, the J end lost 5 bases, and 14 bases lay between the germline ends. The CDR3 runs to 15 residues. Germline CDR1 is SNHLY and CDR2 is FYNNEI. CDR3 amino acids: CASSELLVEGDTQYF. CDR3 nucleotide sequence: TGTGCCAGCAGTGAATTGTTAGTGGAAGGAGATACGCAGTATTTT.

In this sample, this clone turned up once. This chain links TRBV5-4 with TRBJ1-1; TRBD1 might be the D (5 bases). Per the germline V gene, CDR1 is SGHNT and CDR2 is YYREEE (reference sequence). The CDR3 has 16 amino acids. V lost 3 bases and J lost 0, with 15 bases in between. Here the CDR3 DNA reads TGTGCCAGCAGCTACAACCTCGGGACGGTGAACACTGAAGCTTTCTTT. It yields the protein CASSYNLGTVNTEAFF.

This chain joins TRBV4-1 and TRBJ2-7; weak D call: TRBD2 (5 bases). This CDR3 has 14 amino acids. Germline values: CDR1 MGHRA, CDR2 YSYEKL. The germline V and J ends were trimmed by 4 bases and 3 bases, with 13 bases remaining between them. Here the CDR3 DNA reads TGCGCCAGCAGCCCATCGGGATTAGTCTACGAGCAGTACTTC. Its translation: CASSPSGLVYEQYF.

This chain connects TRBV5-4 to TRBJ2-5; 13 positions match TRBD2. CDR1 and CDR2 from the germline V gene are SGHNT and YYREEE (reference sequence). The CDR3 extends over 16 amino acids. The J segment lost 5 bases and the V segment lost 4 bases, leaving 8 bases of the junction unmatched. CDR3 nucleotide sequence: TGTGCCAGCAGCGCCGGACTAGCGGGAGTGACGGAGACCCAGTACTTC. Residues: CASSAGLAGVTETQYF.

The rearrangement uses TRBV18 and TRBJ1-4; D is perhaps TRBD1 (6 bases). Between the trimmed V and J ends, which lost 3 bases and 6 bases, there was a span of 11 bases. Per germline, CDR1 KGHSH and CDR2 LQKENI. The CDR3 is 14 amino acids. The CDR3: CASSPTGGDEKLFF. CDR3 sequence (DNA): TGTGCCAGCTCACCGACAGGAGGAGATGAAAAACTGTTTTTT.

This rearrangement joins TRBV7-6 to TRBJ2-7, with TRBD1 matching 10 bases. V was clipped by 5 bases and J by 2 bases; unmatched bases: 9. The germline CDR1 and CDR2 sequences are SGHVS and FNYEAQ. The CDR3 totals 16 residues. CDR3 in DNA: TGTGCCAGCAGCCGGAACCGGGACAGGGGAACCTACGAGCAGTACTTC. Translated: CASSRNRDRGTYEQYF. Full variable domain (missing parts from reference TRBV7-6 and TRBJ2-7): GAGVSQSPRYKVTKRGQDVALRCDPISGHVSLYWYRQALGQGPEFLTYFNYEAQQDKSGLPNDRFSAERPEGSISTLTIQRTEQRDSAMYRCASSRNRDRGTYEQYFGPGTRLTVT.

The genes are TRBV15 and TRBJ2-7; either TRBD1 or TRBD2 may supply D (5 bases each). Germline CDR1 LNHNV, CDR2 YYDKDF (reference sequence). The CDR3 contains 14 residues. The ends were cut back, 7 bases at V and 1 base at J, with 14 bases in the middle. The CDR3 loop is CATKAATESYEQYF. CDR3 sequence (DNA): TGTGCCACCAAAGCGGCGACAGAGTCCTACGAGCAGTACTTC.

This sequence joins TRBV6-1 and TRBJ2-7; D uncertain. This CDR3 is 12 amino acids long. Deletions cut 8 bases from V and 0 bases from J, with 8 bases between. The germline gives CDR1 MNHNS, CDR2 SASEGT. Here the CDR3 reads CASFGSSYEQYF. The CDR3 DNA is TGTGCCAGCTTCGGCAGCTCCTACGAGCAGTACTTC.

This chain joins TRBV7-9 and TRBJ1-5; D is unclear. Germline-derived CDR1 and CDR2 are SEHNR and FQNEAQ (reference sequence). The V gene lost 0 bases and the J gene lost 6 bases, with 9 bases spanning the gap. The length of the CDR3 is 14 residues. DNA of the CDR3: TGTGCCAGCAGCTTAGCGGATTCTCCTCAGCCCCAGCATTTT. Amino acids: CASSLADSPQPQHF.

This sequence joins TRBV30 and TRBJ2-3, with 9 bases aligning to TRBD1. Germline V gives CDR1 GTSNPN, CDR2 SVGIG (reference sequence). The trim removed 0 bases at V and 4 bases at J, leaving 5 bases unmatched. This CDR3 comprises 15 residues. For the CDR3, the DNA is TGTGCCTGGAGTGTAGGACAGGGGATCGCAGATACGCAGTATTTT. Translating gives CAWSVGQGIADTQYF.